Listed below are T cell receptor beta chains from one sample, sequenced in a study of T-cell reconstitution after alpha-beta-depleted transplantation in children. TCRdb analysed the PCR reads with MiXCR anew, one entry per CDR3 protein. The table shows 350,000 to 450,000 distinct CDR3 sequences, with roughly 22% occurring only once. Sequenced here: PBMCs from the stem cell graft donor, sampled from the stem cell graft. These receptors all come from a human donor who donated a stem cell graft to a child with acute myeloid leukemia. Both conserved end residues are part of each CDR3. The D gene is left open where the match is weak. A row's size may be missing; if present it is once, few, many or a size class.

>few|TRBJ2-3|TRBD2|TRBV6-5
TGTGCCAGCAGTTACGGAGGGAGCGGGGGCACAGATACGCAGTATTTT
CASSYGGSGGTDTQYF
>many|TRBJ2-1|-|TRBV12-3/TRBV12-4
TGTGCCAGCAGTTCGGGACTCGGAAAATACAATGAGCAGTTCTTC
CASSSGLGKYNEQFF
>-|TRBJ2-2|-|TRBV7-6
TGTGCCAGCAGCCCCCGACCAGGGCTGAACACCGGGGAGCTGTTTTTT
CASSPRPGLNTGELFF
>-|TRBJ2-7|TRBD1|TRBV12-3/TRBV12-4
TGTGCCAGCAGCTTACAGGGGGCGACGACCTACGAGCAGTACTTC
CASSLQGATTYEQYF
>-|TRBJ2-1|TRBD1|TRBV12-5
TGTGCTAGTGGTTTGTCTTTGCGAGGGGGCGATGAGCAGTTCTTC
CASGLSLRGGDEQFF
>few|TRBJ2-6|-|TRBV29-1
TGCAGCGTAGAAGCTTCTGGGGCCAACGTCCTGACTTTC
CSVEASGANVLTF
>few|TRBJ1-1|-|TRBV20-1
TGCAGTGCCATGGCGGGGGCGGGCACTGAAGCTTTCTTT
CSAMAGAGTEAFF
>few|TRBJ2-3|TRBD2|TRBV28
TGTGCCAGCAGTACTAGGTCACCACTAGCGGGAATTCTGGATACGCAGTATTTT
CASSTRSPLAGILDTQYF
>-|TRBJ2-4|-|TRBV12-3/TRBV12-4
TGTGCCAGCAGTTGGACGTTACACATTCAGTACTTC
CASSWTLHIQYF
>-|TRBJ1-5|-|TRBV18
TGTGCCAGCTCACCCGTAGGGGATAGCAATCAGCCCCAGCATTTT
CASSPVGDSNQPQHF
>many|TRBJ2-2|-|TRBV25-1
TGTGCCATCACGGACAAGAACACCGGGGAGCTGTTTTTT
CAITDKNTGELFF
>-|TRBJ2-3|-|TRBV11-3
TGTGCCAGCAGCTCCATTGGGCCTTCCACAGATACGCAGTATTTT
CASSSIGPSTDTQYF
>-|TRBJ2-3|-|TRBV20-1
TGCAGTGCTAGAGATCTGCTAGCCGGCCTAAGCACAGATACGCAGTATTTT
CSARDLLAGLSTDTQYF
>many|TRBJ2-1|TRBD1|TRBV24-1
TGTGCCACCAGTGATTTGACAGGGGACTACAATGAGCAGTTCTTC
CATSDLTGDYNEQFF
>-|TRBJ2-7|TRBD2|TRBV20-1
TGCAGTGCTTGGACTAGCGGGAGAGGGGAGCAGTACTTC
CSAWTSGRGEQYF
>-|TRBJ2-5|-|TRBV20-1
TGCAATGCTAGGTCGGCAGTCCAAGAGACCCAGTACTTC
CNARSAVQETQYF
>few|TRBJ1-5|TRBD1|TRBV20-1
TGCAGTGCTCGGGACAGTCGGGTAAATCAGCCCCAGCATTTT
CSARDSRVNQPQHF
>many|TRBJ1-1|TRBD1|TRBV20-1
TGCAGTGCTAGAGATCAGGGGGGCAGGGGGAGAGTTGAAGCTTTCTTT
CSARDQGGRGRVEAFF
>-|TRBJ1-1|-|TRBV29-1
TGCAGCGTGAAGCAGGGCCAGAACACTGAAGCTTTCTTT
CSVKQGQNTEAFF
>many|TRBJ2-3|-|TRBV20-1
TGCAGTGCTAGAGGAGGTAGCACAGATACGCAGTATTTT
CSARGGSTDTQYF
>-|TRBJ2-7|-|TRBV20-1
TGCAGTGCTAGAGAGGGGGGACAGCCTAGGTTCGAGCAGTACTTC
CSAREGGQPRFEQYF
>-|TRBJ2-5|-|TRBV7-9
TGTGCCAGCAGCTTAGGCCCCCGCGTTCAAGAGACCCAGTACTTC
CASSLGPRVQETQYF
>-|TRBJ1-1|TRBD1|TRBV12-3/TRBV12-4
TGTGCCAGCAATCCTACAGGGGGCTGGACTGAAGCTTTCTTT
CASNPTGGWTEAFF
>few|TRBJ2-7|-|TRBV10-3
TGTGCCACCGAGAACAGTGGCGAGCAGTACTTC
CATENSGEQYF
>many|TRBJ2-3|TRBD2|TRBV6-5
TGTGCCAGCAATCAGCGGGAGGGCCTCCCAGATACGCAGTATTTT
CASNQREGLPDTQYF
>once|TRBJ2-7|TRBD2|TRBV20-1
TGCAATGCTAGAGTGTGGCGGGAGGACATTGACTACGAGCAGTACTTC
CNARVWREDIDYEQYF
>few|TRBJ2-1|-|TRBV7-3
TGTGCCAGCAGCTTATTGATGGGGAATGAGCAGTTCTTC
CASSLLMGNEQFF
>-|TRBJ2-1|-|TRBV9
TGTGCCAGCAGCATCACAGGGTCCAATGAGCAGTTCTTC
CASSITGSNEQFF
>-|TRBJ2-7|-|TRBV20-1
TGCAGTGCTAGTCGCTCCTACGAGCAGTACTTC
CSASRSYEQYF
>many|TRBJ1-1|TRBD1|TRBV12-3/TRBV12-4
TGTGCCAGCAGTAGACAGGGTCCCAGGAGGATTGGTTTCTTT
CASSRQGPRRIGFF
>few|TRBJ2-1|TRBD1|TRBV12-3/TRBV12-4
TGTGCCAGCACCCCCACCGGGACAGGCGTAAATGAGCAGTTCTTC
CASTPTGTGVNEQFF
>-|TRBJ2-7|-|TRBV29-1
TGCAGCGTTGAAGACCCCGACAGATACGAGCAGTACTTC
CSVEDPDRYEQYF
>-|TRBJ2-3|-|TRBV15
TGTGCCACCAGCAGAGATCTTCTGATTACTAGCACAGATACGCAGTATTTT
CATSRDLLITSTDTQYF
>few|TRBJ2-2|TRBD1|TRBV12-3/TRBV12-4
TGTGCCAGCAGCGAGAGGGGGCTGCACACCGGGGAGCTGTTTTTT
CASSERGLHTGELFF
>-|TRBJ2-3|-|TRBV7-9
TGTGCCAGCAGCTCCCCCGACAGGAGGTCAGGAGATACGCAGTATTTT
CASSSPDRRSGDTQYF
>-|TRBJ2-3|TRBD2|TRBV9
TGTGCCAGCAGCGAGAGCGGGAGGATCACAGATACGCAGTATTTT
CASSESGRITDTQYF
>few|TRBJ1-1|-|TRBV29-1
TGCAGCGCTACGAAGGGAGGGGTAATAGTCGCTGAAGCTTTCTTT
CSATKGGVIVAEAFF
>-|TRBJ2-2|-|TRBV6-1
TGTGCCAGCGTCCCAGGGGACACCGGGGAGCTGTTTTTT
CASVPGDTGELFF
>many|TRBJ1-1|-|TRBV10-3
TGTGCCATCAGTGAGTCCGGGGGTTTGAACACTGAAGCTTTCTTT
CAISESGGLNTEAFF
>-|TRBJ1-4|-|TRBV12-3/TRBV12-4
TGTGCCAGCAGGGACACCTCTAGATTTGAAAAACTGTTTTTT
CASRDTSRFEKLFF
>-|TRBJ2-1|TRBD2|TRBV11-2
TGTGCCAGCAGCTTAGCTCCGGGAGGGCCCCCCGAGCAGTTCTTC
CASSLAPGGPPEQFF
>-|TRBJ1-2|TRBD1|TRBV2
TGTGCCAACAGGGGCGCCTATGGCTACACCTTC
CANRGAYGYTF
>many|TRBJ2-3|-|TRBV5-6
TGTGCCAGCAGCACCCTGACACGTTCGCGCGCAGATACGCAGTATTTT
CASSTLTRSRADTQYF
>few|TRBJ2-1|-|TRBV4-3
TGCGCCAGCAGCCAAGAGGCCTTCTATCATGAGGAGCAGTTCTTC
CASSQEAFYHEEQFF
>many|TRBJ2-1|-|TRBV29-1
TGCAGCGCTATGCCCGGATCTAATGAGCAGTTCTTC
CSAMPGSNEQFF
>few|TRBJ2-3|-|TRBV6-5
TGTGCCAGCAGACGCAACACAGATACGCAGTATTTT
CASRRNTDTQYF
>few|TRBJ2-5|TRBD1|TRBV20-1
TGCAGTGCTACCGGGACAGGGAGAGAGACCCAGTACTTC
CSATGTGRETQYF
>-|TRBJ2-2|TRBD1|TRBV29-1
TGCAGCGTGCTGAGGGGGCCCGTTAACACCGGGGAGCTGTTTTTT
CSVLRGPVNTGELFF
>many|TRBJ2-1|-|TRBV7-3
TGTGCCAGCAGCTTAACATTCGGGACGGAGCAGTTCTTC
CASSLTFGTEQFF
>few|TRBJ2-1|-|TRBV10-3
TGTGCCATCCGGTTTGGGCGGGGGCCTGAGCAGTTCTTC
CAIRFGRGPEQFF
>few|TRBJ1-1|-|TRBV28
TGTGCCAGCAGTCTGCGGACAGACTTGGGTGAAGCTTTCTTT
CASSLRTDLGEAFF
>few|TRBJ2-1|-|TRBV29-1
TGCAGCGTTGATCGAACGTCTTACAATGAGCAGTTCTTC
CSVDRTSYNEQFF
>-|TRBJ2-3|-|TRBV12-3/TRBV12-4
TGTGCCAGCAGATTCGCGGGGACTAGCACAGATACGCAGTATTTT
CASRFAGTSTDTQYF
>-|TRBJ2-1|TRBD2|TRBV3-1
TGTGCCAGCAGCCAAGATCCGTCGGGAGGGCCTTCTGATGAGCAGTTCTTC
CASSQDPSGGPSDEQFF
>-|TRBJ2-1|TRBD2|TRBV9
TGTGCCAGCAGCGTTCAACCGGGACTAGCGGCGGGGGGTGAGCAGTTCTTC
CASSVQPGLAAGGEQFF